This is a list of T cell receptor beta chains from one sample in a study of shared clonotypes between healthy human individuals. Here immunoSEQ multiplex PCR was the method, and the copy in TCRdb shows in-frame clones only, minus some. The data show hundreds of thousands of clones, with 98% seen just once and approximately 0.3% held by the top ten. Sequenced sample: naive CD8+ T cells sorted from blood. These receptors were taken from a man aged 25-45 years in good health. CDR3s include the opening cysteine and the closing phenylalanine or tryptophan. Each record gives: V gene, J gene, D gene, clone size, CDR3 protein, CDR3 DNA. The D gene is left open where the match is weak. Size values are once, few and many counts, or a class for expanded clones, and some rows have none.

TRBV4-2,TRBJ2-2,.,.,CASSQVAANTGELFF,TGTGCCAGCAGCCAAGTGGCAGCGAACACCGGGGAGCTGTTTTTT
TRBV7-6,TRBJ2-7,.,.,CASSLASLDYEQYF,TGTGCCAGCAGCTTAGCGTCGCTAGACTACGAGCAGTACTTC
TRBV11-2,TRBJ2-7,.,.,CASSAGYPSYEQYF,TGTGCCAGCAGCGCGGGATATCCTTCCTACGAGCAGTACTTC
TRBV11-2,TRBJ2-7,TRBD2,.,CASSLYGVVSGSGGYEQYF,TGTGCCAGCAGCTTATATGGAGTTGTAAGCGGGAGCGGGGGATACGAGCAGTACTTC
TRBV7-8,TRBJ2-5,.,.,CASSPGRRGIRETQYF,TGTGCCAGCAGCCCAGGACGGAGGGGGATTAGGGAGACCCAGTACTTC
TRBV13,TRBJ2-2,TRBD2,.,CASSSELAGGPTGELFF,TGTGCCAGCAGCTCCGAACTAGCGGGAGGGCCAACCGGGGAGCTGTTTTTT
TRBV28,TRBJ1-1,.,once,CASSFRWAGEGMNTEAFF,TGTGCCAGCAGTTTTCGCTGGGCGGGGGAAGGAATGAACACTGAAGCTTTCTTT
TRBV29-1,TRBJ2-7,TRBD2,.,CSVRTSAYYEQYF,TGCAGCGTACGGACTAGTGCGTACTACGAGCAGTACTTC
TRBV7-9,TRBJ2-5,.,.,CASSLPSDTAQTQYF,TGTGCCAGCAGCTTACCGTCAGACACCGCCCAGACCCAGTACTTC
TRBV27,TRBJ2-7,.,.,CASSLRQTYEQYF,TGTGCCAGCAGTTTAAGACAGACCTACGAGCAGTACTTC
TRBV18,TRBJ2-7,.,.,CASSPQVDTYEQYF,TGTGCCAGCTCACCACAGGTCGACACTTACGAGCAGTACTTC
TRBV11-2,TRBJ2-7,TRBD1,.,CASSSISVRDRVNEQYF,TGTGCCAGCAGCTCGATATCAGTACGGGACAGGGTCAACGAGCAGTACTTC
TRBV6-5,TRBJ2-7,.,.,CATGVGSGSYEQYF,TGTGCCACCGGAGTAGGAAGCGGCTCCTACGAGCAGTACTTC
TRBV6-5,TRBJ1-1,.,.,CASRPVWDTEAFF,TGTGCCAGCCGGCCAGTCTGGGACACTGAAGCTTTCTTT
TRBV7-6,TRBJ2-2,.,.,CASSLLQRTSGELFF,TGTGCCAGCAGCTTATTACAGAGGACCTCCGGGGAGCTGTTTTTT
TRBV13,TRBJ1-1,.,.,CASSLEIVPSTVAFF,TGTGCCAGCAGCTTAGAAATCGTGCCCTCGACGGTAGCTTTCTTT
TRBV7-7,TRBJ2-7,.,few,CASSPDEWGEQYF,TGTGCTAGCAGCCCCGACGAATGGGGGGAGCAGTACTTC
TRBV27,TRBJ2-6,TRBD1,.,CASSSGTGDSGANVLTF,TGTGCCAGCAGTTCCGGGACAGGTGACTCTGGGGCCAACGTCCTGACTTTC
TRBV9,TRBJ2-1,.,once,CASRGVGDEQFF,TGTGCCAGCAGGGGGGTAGGCGATGAGCAGTTCTTC
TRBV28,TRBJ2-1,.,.,CASRQSKYYNEQFF,TGTGCCAGCAGGCAGTCCAAATACTACAATGAGCAGTTCTTC
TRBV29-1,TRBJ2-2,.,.,CSVIWGSKSNTGELFF,TGCAGCGTTATCTGGGGATCTAAATCGAACACCGGGGAGCTGTTTTTT
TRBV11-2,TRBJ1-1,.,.,CASSLGGYKHTEAFF,TGTGCCAGCAGCTTGGGAGGGTACAAGCACACTGAAGCTTTCTTT
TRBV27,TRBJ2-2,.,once,CASSLTTSNTGELFF,TGTGCCAGCAGTTTAACTACTTCGAACACCGGGGAGCTGTTTTTT
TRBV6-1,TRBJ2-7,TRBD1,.,CAILQGTTYEQYF,TGTGCCATTCTACAGGGGACCACCTACGAGCAGTACTTC
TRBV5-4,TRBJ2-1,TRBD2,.,CASRLAGVNEQFF,TGTGCCAGCAGACTAGCGGGAGTCAATGAGCAGTTCTTC
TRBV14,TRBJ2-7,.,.,CASSPGRDTVYYEQYF,TGTGCCAGCAGCCCCGGCCGGGACACTGTCTACTACGAGCAGTACTTC
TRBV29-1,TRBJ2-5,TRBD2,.,CSVIPGLAGYQETQYF,TGCAGCGTTATACCGGGACTAGCGGGGTACCAAGAGACCCAGTACTTC
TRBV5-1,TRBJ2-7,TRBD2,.,CASSPGLAGGPSYEQYF,TGCGCCAGCAGCCCGGGACTAGCGGGAGGCCCCTCCTACGAGCAGTACTTC
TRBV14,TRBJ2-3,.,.,CASSGASTDTQYF,TGTGCCAGCAGTGGGGCCAGCACAGATACGCAGTATTTT
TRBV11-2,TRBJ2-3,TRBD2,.,CASSLVVGLAGVLDTQYF,TGTGCCAGCAGCTTAGTCGTAGGACTAGCGGGAGTTTTAGATACGCAGTATTTT
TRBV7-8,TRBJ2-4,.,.,CASSLGARDAKNIQYF,TGTGCCAGCAGCTTAGGGGCCCGAGATGCCAAAAACATTCAGTACTTC
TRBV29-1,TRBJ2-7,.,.,CSVEEQGVPYEQYF,TGCAGCGTTGAAGAGCAAGGGGTTCCCTACGAGCAGTACTTC
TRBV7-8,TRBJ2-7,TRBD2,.,CASTVAGASYEQYF,TGTGCCAGCACCGTAGCGGGAGCGTCCTACGAGCAGTACTTC
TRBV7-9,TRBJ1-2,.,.,CASQGQFKANYGYTF,TGTGCCAGCCAGGGACAATTTAAGGCTAACTATGGCTACACCTTC
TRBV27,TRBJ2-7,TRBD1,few,CASSPRQGAYEQYF,TGTGCCAGCAGTCCAAGACAGGGGGCGTACGAGCAGTACTTC
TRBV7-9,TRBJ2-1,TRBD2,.,CASSPVDLAGYEQFF,TGTGCCAGCAGTCCCGTGGACCTAGCGGGGTATGAGCAGTTCTTC
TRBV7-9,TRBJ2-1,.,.,CASSDPGAGLHEQFF,TGTGCCAGCAGCGACCCCGGGGCAGGCTTGCATGAGCAGTTCTTC
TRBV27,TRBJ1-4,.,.,CASSLGEKLFF,TGTGCCAGCAGTTTAGGGGAAAAACTGTTTTTT
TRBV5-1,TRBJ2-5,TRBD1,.,CASSNVDRQETQYF,TGCGCCAGCAGCAACGTGGACAGGCAAGAGACCCAGTACTTC
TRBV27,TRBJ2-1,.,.,CASSFQAAIDNEQFF,TGTGCCAGCAGTTTTCAGGCAGCGATCGACAATGAGCAGTTCTTC
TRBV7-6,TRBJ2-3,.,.,CASSLDYADTQYF,TGTGCCAGCAGCTTAGACTATGCGGATACGCAGTATTTT
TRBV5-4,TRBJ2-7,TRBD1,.,CASSLTDRFYEQYF,TGTGCCAGCAGCTTAACGGACAGGTTCTACGAGCAGTACTTC
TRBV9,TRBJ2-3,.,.,CASSASPKVDIDTQYF,TGTGCCAGCAGCGCGTCCCCTAAAGTAGATATAGATACGCAGTATTTT
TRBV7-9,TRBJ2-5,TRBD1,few,CASSSDRAQETQYF,TGTGCCAGCAGCTCAGACAGGGCCCAAGAGACCCAGTACTTC
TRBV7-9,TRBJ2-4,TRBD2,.,CASSLTKAGGSKNIQYF,TGTGCCAGCAGCCTAACCAAAGCGGGAGGATCCAAAAACATTCAGTACTTC